A single sample gave rise to the 27 T cell receptor beta chains below, sequenced in a study of blood T cell repertoires in COVID-19. Profiled with immunoSEQ multiplex PCR; TCRdb holds only in-frame clones, not every one. Of some 260,000 clones in the sample, around 90% were seen once. The sample comprised PBMCs or T cells enriched from blood (not recorded which). The receptors derive from a woman aged 25 to 39 with acute COVID-19.

V gene TRBV28 combines with J gene TRBJ1-5, with D possibly matching TRBD1 (6 bases). There are 16 residues in the CDR3. From germline, CDR1 is MDHEN and CDR2 SYDVKM. V shed 5 bases and J shed 7 bases, with 21 bases lying between them. This CDR3 reads CASSSPTRDIRQPQHF. CDR3 sequence (DNA): TGTGCCAGCAGTAGCCCCACTCGGGACATTCGACAGCCCCAGCATTTT.

The genes are TRBV20-1 and TRBJ2-7; D ambiguous. CDR1 and CDR2 from the germline V gene are DFQATT and SNEGSKA (reference sequence). The CDR3 consists of 14 residues. V shed 3 bases and J shed 1 base, with 13 bases lying between them. The DNA for the CDR3 is TGCAGTGCTAGTGCCATCGAGGAATCCTACGAGCAGTACTTC. Protein product: CSASAIEESYEQYF.

This clone appeared once. Compared with germline, one end of the junction differs, possibly owing to a read error. This rearrangement joins TRBV6-2 or TRBV6-3 to TRBJ1-1; 7 nucleotides match TRBD1. The germline V gene has CDR1 MNHEY and CDR2 SVGEGT. The CDR3 is made up of 18 amino acids. This CDR3 is CASSKGIATGIGNAEAFF. The CDR3 DNA is TGTGCCAGCAGTAAAGGGATTGCGACAGGGATAGGGAACGCTGAAGCTTTCTTT.

This clone has a single count. DNA of the CDR3: TGTGCCATCAGTGGGACTAGAGCAACTAGCACAGATACGCAGTATTTT. Encoded protein: CAISGTRATSTDTQYF. The rearrangement links TRBV10-3 to TRBJ2-3; 7 bases are shared with TRBD2. The germline CDR1 and CDR2 sequences are ENHRY and SYGVKD. CDR3 length: 16 residues. J gave up 0 bases and V 4 bases, and 7 bases lay outside the gene matches.

V and J are TRBV3-1 (or the pseudogene TRBV3-2) and TRBJ2-7; 7 positions match TRBD1. The junction had 14 bases not matched to a gene; V was cut back by 3 bases and J by 6 bases. The CDR3 sequence is 16 residues long. In germline, CDR1 is LGHDT, CDR2 YNNKEL (reference sequence). CDR3 residues: CASSQLTGDPGGEQYF. Here the CDR3 DNA reads TGTGCCAGCAGCCAGTTAACAGGGGACCCTGGGGGCGAGCAGTACTTC.

Turning to this clone: Other DNA sequences of this sample code for an identical CDR3. The chain combines TRBV3-1 (or the pseudogene TRBV3-2) with TRBJ2-1; 12 bases line up with TRBD2. The V segment lost 3 bases and the J segment 4 bases; nucleotides outside the gene matches: 1. The CDR3 covers 15 residues. CDR1 and CDR2 (germline): LGHDT, YNNKEL (reference sequence). The CDR3 protein is CASSQTSGSYNEQFF. In DNA form, the CDR3 reads TGTGCCAGCAGCCAGACTAGCGGGAGTTACAATGAGCAGTTCTTC.

The chain has TRBV11-2 and TRBJ2-7; D uncertain. CDR3 length equals 11 residues. V lost 5 bases and J 3 bases, leaving 5 bases between the germline ends. Germline lookup yields CDR1 SGHAT and CDR2 FQNNGV. In DNA form, the CDR3 reads TGTGCCAGCAGCGAGAACTACGAGCAGTACTTC. Its translation is CASSENYEQYF.

V is TRBV5-1 and J is TRBJ2-3, with 13 bases aligning to TRBD2. The CDR3 is 18 amino acids. Germline V gene data show CDR1 as SGHRS and CDR2 as YFSETQ. V was pared by 4 bases and J by 0 bases, with 8 bases of the junction left unmatched. The CDR3 DNA follows: TGCGCCAGCAGCGCGGGACTAGCGGGATTACTAAGCACAGATACGCAGTATTTT. Its protein is CASSAGLAGLLSTDTQYF. Combining the CDR3 with reference TRBV5-1 and TRBJ2-3 gives the whole variable domain KAGVTQTPRYLIKTRGQQVTLSCSPISGHRSVSWYQQTPGQGLQFLFEYFSETQRNKGNFPGRFSGRQFSNSRSEMNVSTLELGDSALYLCASSAGLAGLLSTDTQYFGPGTRLTVL.

Comments on this clone: One end of the junction does not line up with germline, which may come from a read error. The rearrangement joins TRBV19 to TRBJ2-5; 10 bases match TRBD1. The CDR3 consists of 16 residues. Germline CDR1 LNHDA, CDR2 SQIVND (reference sequence). CDR3 region: CASRRTGTGVREAQYF. The DNA of the CDR3 is TGTGCCAGTAGACGAACCGGGACAGGGGTAAGAGAGGCCCAGTACTTC.

The rearrangement uses TRBV6-5 and TRBJ1-2; D ambiguous. The CDR3 contains 14 residues. The V gene lost 6 bases and the J gene lost 6 bases, with 17 bases spanning the gap. Looked up from germline, CDR1 is MNHEY and CDR2 is SVGAGI. The CDR3 nucleotides are TGTGCCAGCAGGGGAGTGTGGGAGGTGGATGGCTACACCTTC. Amino acid sequence: CASRGVWEVDGYTF.

This chain connects TRBV25-1 to TRBJ2-5, with 12 nucleotides matching TRBD2. The ends lost 1 base at V and 5 bases at J; junction bases unmatched: 8. CDR1 is MGHDK and CDR2 is SYGVNS in the germline V gene. This CDR3 contains 17 residues. Here the CDR3 DNA reads TGTGCCAGCAGTGAATGGGCTAGCGGGGGGGCAGGGGAGACCCAGTACTTC. It is translated as CASSEWASGGAGETQYF.

The gene calls are TRBV19 and TRBJ2-1; a possible D gene is TRBD2 (7 bases). Trimming left V 3 bases short and J 6 bases short, with 12 bases between. Germline V CDR1 and CDR2: LNHDA, SQIVND (reference sequence). This CDR3 has 14 residues. This CDR3 reads CASSIGGGANEQFF. CDR3 nucleotide sequence: TGTGCCAGTAGTATCGGAGGGGGGGCCAATGAGCAGTTCTTC.

The chain has TRBV2 and TRBJ1-6; tentatively, D is TRBD1 (5 bases). V shed 7 bases and J shed 5 bases, with 18 bases lying between them. This CDR3 comprises 16 residues. Germline V CDR1 and CDR2: SNHLY, FYNNEI. CDR3 residues: CASTKAVGGDNSPLHF. The CDR3 DNA reads as TGTGCCAGCACCAAAGCAGTTGGGGGGGATAATTCACCCCTCCACTTT.

The CDR3, as DNA: TGTGCCAGCAGCAAGCCGACAGGAAATCACTATGGCTACACCTTC. As protein: CASSKPTGNHYGYTF. The J gene is TRBJ1-2, the V gene TRBV9, with D perhaps TRBD1 (6 bases). Trimming left V 4 bases short and J 3 bases short, with 16 bases between. The CDR3 totals 15 residues. The V gene's germline CDR1 is SGDLS and CDR2 YYNGEE. Together with reference TRBV9 and TRBJ1-2, the CDR3 gives the full variable domain: DSGVTQTPKHLITATGQRVTLRCSPRSGDLSVYWYQQSLDQGLQFLIQYYNGEERAKGNILERFSAQQFPDLHSELNLSSLELGDSALYFCASSKPTGNHYGYTFGSGTRLTVV.

The chain couples TRBV7-3 to TRBJ2-3, with D hard to call. The CDR3 has 14 amino acids. CDR1 is SGHTA and CDR2 is FQGTGA in the germline V gene. Trimming removed 6 bases from V and 0 bases from J, with 10 bases in between. CDR3 loop: CASRRSESTDTQYF. The CDR3, as DNA: TGTGCCAGCAGAAGGAGCGAGAGCACAGATACGCAGTATTTT.

This chain links TRBV2 with TRBJ2-2, with TRBD1 matching 10 bases. Trimming removed 6 bases from V and 0 bases from J; junction bases left unmatched: 1. CDR1 is SNHLY and CDR2 is FYNNEI in the germline V gene. The CDR3 is 15 amino acids. CDR3 in DNA: TGTGCCAGCAGCGGACAGGGGGCGAACACCGGGGAGCTGTTTTTT. Translation gives CASSGQGANTGELFF.

The chain recombines TRBV15 with TRBJ2-3; D ambiguous. The CDR3 is 16 amino acids. Germline CDR1 reads LNHNV; CDR2 reads YYDKDF (reference sequence). Between the trimmed V and J ends, which lost 0 bases and 0 bases, there was a span of 10 bases. The chain's CDR3 is CATSREKSASTDTQYF. In nucleotides, the CDR3 is TGTGCCACCAGCAGAGAGAAGTCAGCGAGCACAGATACGCAGTATTTT.

V usage is TRBV7-3 and J usage is TRBJ2-3; D is undetermined. V lost 5 bases to trimming and J lost 0 bases, with 9 bases between them. CDR3 size: 14 residues. CDR1 and CDR2 from the germline V gene are SGHTA and FQGTGA. CDR3 in amino acids: CASSEDSSTDTQYF. In DNA, the CDR3 is TGTGCCAGCAGCGAAGACTCTAGCACAGATACGCAGTATTTT.

A few counts support this clone. The CDR3 is CASSSLGAGDPREQYF. The CDR3 region has the DNA TGTGCCAGCAGCTCGTTGGGGGCGGGAGATCCCAGAGAGCAGTACTTC. The chain carries TRBV5-4 and TRBJ2-7, with D possibly matching TRBD2 (7 bases). The CDR3 runs to 16 residues. Germline V gives CDR1 SGHNT, CDR2 YYREEE (reference sequence). V lost 3 bases and J lost 7, with 23 bases in between.

The chain joins TRBV6-1 to TRBJ1-6; a possible D gene is TRBD1 (6 bases). Trimming pared 3 bases from V and 9 bases from J, leaving 15 bases between. Germline-derived CDR1 and CDR2 are MNHNS and SASEGT. The CDR3 is 15 amino acids. This chain's CDR3 is CASSEIGEGGSPLHF. The CDR3 nucleotides are TGTGCCAGCAGTGAGATCGGAGAAGGGGGTTCACCCCTCCACTTT.

This clone was found once. V gene TRBV3-1 (or the pseudogene TRBV3-2) combines with J gene TRBJ1-2; possibly TRBD1 for D (5 bases). Trimming left V 8 bases short and J 7 bases short, with 11 bases between. This CDR3 spans 11 amino acids. CDR1 is LGHDT and CDR2 is YNNKEL in the germline V gene (reference sequence). The CDR3 DNA reads as TGTGCCAGCCGGACAAGGGGTGGCTACACCTTC. As protein: CASRTRGGYTF.

The rearrangement links TRBV28 to TRBJ1-5; D might be TRBD1 (5 bases). The CDR3 covers 15 residues. CDR1 and CDR2 (germline): MDHEN, SYDVKM. V was cut by 4 bases and J by 2 bases, with 12 bases left in between. The DNA for the CDR3 is TGTGCCAGCAGTTCAGGGTCAGGGCGCAATCAGCCCCAGCATTTT. This translates into CASSSGSGRNQPQHF.

The chain recombines TRBV27 with TRBJ2-7; D gene ambiguous. Looked up from germline, CDR1 is MNHEY and CDR2 is SMNVEV (reference sequence). CDR3 length equals 13 residues. Deletions cut 0 bases from V and 4 bases from J, with 7 bases between. CDR3 sequence reads: CASSLSMRYEQYF. The CDR3 DNA sequence: TGTGCCAGCAGTTTATCGATGCGTTACGAGCAGTACTTC.

The chain carries TRBV27 and TRBJ1-1, with 8 positions matching TRBD1. Losses at the gene ends were 5 bases for V and 3 bases for J; bases not matched to a gene: 5. The CDR3 has 14 residues. Germline V lookup: CDR1 MNHEY, CDR2 SMNVEV (reference sequence). The CDR3 DNA is TGTGCCAGCAGTCCGGGACAGGCTTACACTGAAGCTTTCTTT. It codes for CASSPGQAYTEAFF.

This clone was counted between two and nine times. The chain is built from TRBV6-1 and TRBJ1-3, with 7 bases fitting TRBD1. Trimming at V came to 3 bases and at J to 2 bases, leaving 7 bases not matched to a gene. CDR3 length: 16 residues. From germline, CDR1 is MNHNS and CDR2 SASEGT. CDR3 in DNA: TGTGCCAGCAGTGAGACCCCGACAGGGACTGGAAACACCATATATTTT. Amino acids: CASSETPTGTGNTIYF.

The chain has TRBV12-3 or TRBV12-4 and TRBJ1-1; D ambiguous. With 6 bases removed from V and 0 bases from J, the gap between germline ends came to 8 bases. The CDR3 sequence is 13 residues long. The CDR3 DNA sequence: TGTGCCAGCAGGGCCCTCCTGAACACTGAAGCTTTCTTT. Translation gives CASRALLNTEAFF.

The chain couples TRBV28 to TRBJ1-1, with D unclear. The V gene lost 2 bases and the J gene lost 4 bases, with 11 bases spanning the gap. The V gene's germline CDR1 is MDHEN and CDR2 SYDVKM. The CDR3 length is 14 residues. In DNA, the CDR3 is TGTGCCAGCAGTTTACCGGCGGAAACCACTGAAGCTTTCTTT. This encodes CASSLPAETTEAFF.